This T cell receptor beta chain originates from a study of OX40 agonist ivuxolimab in advanced cancers. General observations from the study: CD8+ T cells showed, on average, more clonal expansion than CD4+ cells.

TCRdb keeps only in-frame clones here, not all; method: immunoSEQ multiplex PCR. The sample records 8,500 to 14,000 clones, roughly 85% being singletons. Comments on this clone: What it binds is not known.

This CDR3 has 15 amino acids. V gave up 4 bases and J gave up 1 base; unmatched junction bases: 7. Germline V lookup: CDR1 SGDLS, CDR2 YYNGEE. Sequenced here: CD4+ or CD8+ T cells sorted from blood, sampled in a trial of the OX40 agonist ivuxolimab. The J gene is TRBJ1-2, the V gene TRBV9; 7 positions match TRBD1. This clonotype originated in an adult with an advanced solid tumor such as melanoma, head and neck, liver or kidney cancer. Written as DNA, the CDR3 is TGTGCCAGCAGCCCTCCGGGACAGAGTAACTATGGCTACACCTTC. It encodes CASSPPGQSNYGYTF.